This T cell receptor (beta chain) was obtained from a study of shared clonotypes between healthy human individuals. As concerns this clone: What it binds is unknown.

Study-level results: Naive subsets typically showed greater estimated richness than memory subsets.

Naive CD8 cells lacked CD45RO, underwent positive selection for CCR7 and left out terminally differentiated effector memory CD45RA+ cells. The CDR3 covers 15 residues. V dropped 5 bases and J dropped 8; count of bases not matched to a gene: 9. Germline V CDR1 and CDR2: MNHEY, SMNVEV (reference sequence). Profiled with immunoSEQ multiplex PCR; TCRdb holds only in-frame clones, not every one. The profile shows some 2.1 million clones, about 93% of them singletons. The chain uses TRBV27 and TRBJ1-2, with 12 bases matching TRBD1. This clonotype was sampled from a man between 18 and 35 years old in good health. Some clones in this sample may be carry-over from other donors' samples. Sequencing used naive CD8+ T cells from PBMCs. CDR3: CASSPRDRGLRGYTF. CDR3 bases: TGTGCCAGCAGTCCAAGGGACAGGGGGCTTCGGGGCTACACCTTC.